What follows is one TCR beta chain and its context. No cognate antigen has been identified for it. Nothing much larger sits one base from this clone, and base qualities are not available. The entry originates in a study of lymphopenia after photon versus proton radiotherapy (dated by TCRdb to between 2018 and 2020). Turning to the overall study: In patients with gastrointestinal tumors who developed high-grade lymphopenia, the study compared the immunological effects of photon radiation therapy with those of proton radiation therapy. A cohort of around 20 patients with gastrointestinal tumors who received either photon or proton therapy and subsequently developed lymphopenia was included. The study aimed to characterize how the two radiation modalities differ in their impact on the immune system. Points the paper makes about the study in general: Proton-treated patients stayed relatively stable during treatment, while photon-treated patients lost naive T cells and TCR diversity and gained effector/memory populations. The authors looked at the survival association only in patients who died, and they framed better survival with proton therapy as a possibility rather than a demonstrated result. Across the cohort, an inverse correlation was found between a larger post-nadir drop in TCR diversity and overall survival time among patients who died. Once the lymphocyte count had reached its nadir, the repertoires of photon-treated patients showed oligoclonal expansion, particularly of CD8+ Temra cells, and this expansion drove the decline in diversity.

Libraries were prepared through the immunoSEQ multiplex PCR assay. Alongside multiparametric flow cytometry, deep sequencing of rearranged TCR beta loci was used to profile the T cell repertoires. TCRdb provides this immuneACCESS table in a form limited to in-frame rearrangements. Some clones are lacking; in checked studies, under half of them reflect an unresolved V gene, and why the rest are absent is not known. This sample lists 50,000 to 70,000 clones; around 90% were detected once. Around 13% of the sample is in the top ten clones. The CDR3 numbers 16 residues from cysteine through phenylalanine. The sequence is cut down to CDR3 DNA, 48 bases in frame from base 1. The germline V gene yields SGDLS for CDR1 and YYNGEE for CDR2. V is shortened by 1 base, J by 4 bases, and the region joining them spans 14 bases.

The material was peripheral blood, obtained from a patient treated with proton-based radiotherapy. The rearranged chain carries TRBV9 and TRBJ2-2, with TRBD2 tentatively as D gene (6 bases match). This clonotype was obtained from a man older than 75 with esophageal cancer. The sequenced DNA: TGTGCCAGCAGCGTACGGCGGGGACCGGCCACCGGGGAGCTGTTTTTT. Its protein product is CASSVRRGPATGELFF. Joined to the reference TRBV9 and TRBJ2-2 proteins, this CDR3 gives the full variable domain: DSGVTQTPKHLITATGQRVTLRCSPRSGDLSVYWYQQSLDQGLQFLIQYYNGEERAKGNILERFSAQQFPDLHSELNLSSLELGDSALYFCASSVRRGPATGELFFGEGSRLTVL.